A selection of T cell receptor beta chains follows, all from one sample in a study of beta chain features in type 1 diabetes. TCRdb's copy holds only in-frame clones and misses some; the assay was immunoSEQ multiplex PCR. The data hold hundreds of thousands of clones, with about 30% observed a single time. Sequencing was done on a sample of naive CD4+ T cells from blood. The receptors shown here come from a man between 18 and 29 years old in good health. Both conserved end residues are trimmed from each CDR3.

CDR3aa	v_gene	j_gene
ASSAGVGYGYT	TRBV7-2	TRBJ1-2
ASSYRSSREQY	TRBV7-2	TRBJ2-7
ASSLDRNLDTQY	TRBV11-2	TRBJ2-3
ATSREGDLYSNQPQH	TRBV15	TRBJ1-5
ASRRQGGTYEQY	TRBV28	TRBJ2-7
ASSWDSSLGGYT	TRBV7-2	TRBJ1-2
ASKLLAPFNEQF	TRBV7-8	TRBJ2-1
AWSGGLAAYNEQF	TRBV30	TRBJ2-1
ASSFQSGRTDTQY	TRBV7-2	TRBJ2-3
ASSVAWTPEYEQY	TRBV9	TRBJ2-7
ASTLAGAGELF	TRBV9	TRBJ2-2
ASSLTSGTYNEQF	TRBV28	TRBJ2-1
ASSGTAYGYT	TRBV6-1	TRBJ1-2
ASSPGTSGSRSYNEQF	TRBV19	TRBJ2-1
ASSVTSGSLSYNEQF	TRBV5-1	TRBJ2-1
ASSLELWGYGYT	TRBV5-6	TRBJ1-2
ASARDGLYEQY	TRBV2	TRBJ2-7
ASSQEREAPYEQY	TRBV4-3	TRBJ2-7
ASSTLTYRVGTYEQY	TRBV27	TRBJ2-7
ASSKGRGPYEQY	TRBV21-1	TRBJ2-7
ASSTSSLTGELF	TRBV18	TRBJ2-2
ASALRGAQNIQY	TRBV13	TRBJ2-4
ASSVLGGRFADTQY	TRBV9	TRBJ2-3
ASSLQGLAEHTQY	TRBV4-3	TRBJ2-3
AWNRQGIRETQY	TRBV30	TRBJ2-5
ASSARTRDSYEQY	TRBV19	TRBJ2-7
ASRRTSGSIYEQY	TRBV5-1	TRBJ2-7
ASSPRTGKTYNEQF	TRBV7-9	TRBJ2-1
ASSLAFGSSTDTQY	TRBV5-4	TRBJ2-3
ASSPGTDQPQH	TRBV7-2	TRBJ1-5
AWGLRGPYQPQH	TRBV30	TRBJ1-5
ASSLTRQGSYEQY	TRBV28	TRBJ2-7
ASSPGRNEQY	TRBV11-3	TRBJ2-7
ASSEQSTNEKLF	TRBV25-1	TRBJ1-4
AWTNLGLPEEKLF	TRBV30	TRBJ1-4
SVGRDSSTDTQY	TRBV29-1	TRBJ2-3
ASSLRQGHYEQY	TRBV6-6	TRBJ2-7
ASSVGSFNQPQH	TRBV9	TRBJ1-5
ASSVDGRYTGELF	TRBV9	TRBJ2-2
ASSGNLDGREQY	TRBV5-1	TRBJ2-7
ASSRPHDGVFEQY	TRBV7-2	TRBJ2-7
SVGQITYGYT	TRBV29-1	TRBJ1-2
ASSETSGSYNEQF	TRBV28	TRBJ2-1
ATSRDGTGADEQY	TRBV15	TRBJ2-7
ASRLLGAYEQY	TRBV7-9	TRBJ2-7
ASSTFQGEETQY	TRBV5-1	TRBJ2-5
ASSRTGRGDEQF	TRBV28	TRBJ2-1
ASSENANSYNEQF	TRBV2	TRBJ2-1
SVGLRANYGYT	TRBV29-1	TRBJ1-2
ASSKDPGEQF	TRBV21-1	TRBJ2-1
AWSQQGNHGYT	TRBV30	TRBJ1-2
SVEMGRERGYEQY	TRBV29-1	TRBJ2-7
ASSADGRVGYT	TRBV5-1	TRBJ1-2
AWGTLGSEAF	TRBV30	TRBJ1-1
ASSQTVNTEAF	TRBV16	TRBJ1-1
ATSSPPRGEGLGNEQF	TRBV15	TRBJ2-1
ASSLRGAQGDEQF	TRBV7-3	TRBJ2-1
SVEPGADTQY	TRBV29-1	TRBJ2-3